The next 30 T cell receptor beta chains were all read from a single sample in a study of T cell responses to AZD1222 COVID-19 vaccine. Profiled with immunoSEQ multiplex PCR; TCRdb holds only in-frame clones, not every one. The sample contains fewer than 200,000 clones, 70% to 90% of which appear only once. The material sequenced was peripheral blood, taken 28 days after the second AZD1222 dose. Source of these receptors: an adult who received the AZD1222 COVID-19 vaccine.

This rearrangement joins TRBV6-5 to TRBJ2-1, with unresolved D. Germline V gene data show CDR1 as MNHEY and CDR2 as SVGAGI. This CDR3 is 14 amino acids long. The V end lost 5 bases, the J end lost 2 bases, and 10 bases lay between the germline ends. DNA of the CDR3: TGTGCCAGCAGTCTGCGGTCGACCTACAATGAGCAGTTCTTC. Translating it yields CASSLRSTYNEQFF.

This sequence joins TRBV16 and TRBJ1-3; unclear D gene. Germline V lookup: CDR1 KGHSY, CDR2 FQNENV. The CDR3 runs to 13 residues. With 0 bases removed from V and 5 bases from J, the gap between germline ends came to 5 bases. The CDR3 coding sequence is TGTGCCAGCAGCCAATCCACCCGAAACACCATATATTTT. As protein: CASSQSTRNTIYF.

The chain combines TRBV5-8 with TRBJ2-5; TRBD1 matches 7 bases. The trim removed 5 bases at V and 5 bases at J, leaving 12 bases unmatched. Germline loops: CDR1 SGHTS, CDR2 YDEGEE. CDR3 length: 15 residues. This CDR3 reads CASSSTGSGSETQYF. CDR3 DNA sequence: TGTGCCAGCAGTTCGACAGGGTCTGGATCGGAGACCCAGTACTTC.

The chain carries TRBV28 and TRBJ1-2; D gene ambiguous. V lost 7 bases and J 3 bases, leaving 21 bases between the germline ends. Germline V lookup: CDR1 MDHEN, CDR2 SYDVKM. The CDR3 is 16 amino acids. The DNA of the CDR3 is TGTGCCAGCACCGTCAGTAGCCGACCACGCTACTATGGCTACACCTTC. Its protein is CASTVSSRPRYYGYTF.

This chain joins TRBV7-2 and TRBJ2-3; 7 bases are shared with TRBD2. The CDR3 spans 13 residues. The ends lost 4 bases at V and 6 bases at J; junction bases unmatched: 4. Germline values: CDR1 SGHTA, CDR2 FQGNSA. In DNA, the CDR3 is TGTGCCAGCAGCTGGGGGGGTTGGGATACGCAGTATTTT. Translation: CASSWGGWDTQYF.

The chain employs TRBV5-4 and TRBJ1-2; TRBD1 matches at 9 bases. This CDR3 has 18 residues. Unmatched junction bases numbered 11, after V lost 2 bases and J lost 0 bases. Germline CDR1 reads SGHNT; CDR2 reads YYREEE (reference sequence). CDR3: CASSLDPGQGVTNYGYTF. CDR3 sequence (DNA): TGTGCCAGCAGCTTAGACCCGGGACAGGGAGTAACTAACTATGGCTACACCTTC.

The chain uses TRBV30 and TRBJ1-4; maybe TRBD1 (6 bases). Per germline, CDR1 GTSNPN and CDR2 SVGIG (reference sequence). CDR3 length: 16 residues. V lost 5 bases to trimming and J lost 4 bases, with 20 bases between them. CDR3 coding DNA: TGTGCCTGGGGCCATCCTCCTGGGGGCTTTAATGAAAAACTGTTTTTT. It specifies CAWGHPPGGFNEKLFF.

This clone was picked up one time. The CDR3 DNA is TGTGCCAGCAGCTACCAGACGGGGATCTCTGGAAACACCATATATTTT. It specifies CASSYQTGISGNTIYF. The rearrangement uses TRBV5-5 and TRBJ1-3; D ambiguous. Germline CDR1 reads SGHKS; CDR2 reads YYEKEE (reference sequence). This CDR3 is built from 16 residues. The ends were cut back, 3 bases at V and 0 bases at J, with 13 bases in the middle.

The chain joins TRBV12-3 or TRBV12-4 to TRBJ2-7; D gene uncertain. The CDR3 is made up of 13 amino acids. The V end was cut by 2 bases, the J end by 2 bases, with 7 bases between. The CDR3 DNA is TGTGCCAGCAGTTTATCAGTTACCTACGAGCAGTACTTC. As protein: CASSLSVTYEQYF.

The chain employs TRBV3-1 (or the pseudogene TRBV3-2) and TRBJ2-5; D may be TRBD2 (5 bases). The CDR3 runs to 15 residues. V was cut by 1 base and J by 5 bases, with 14 bases left in between. Germline-derived CDR1 and CDR2 are LGHDT and YNNKEL (reference sequence). DNA of the CDR3: TGTGCCAGCAGCCAAGGTGGCCTCCCGGGGGAGACCCAGTACTTC. Its protein is CASSQGGLPGETQYF.

The rearrangement links TRBV4-1 to TRBJ1-2, with D possibly TRBD1 on 5 matching bases. The CDR3 extends over 15 amino acids. CDR1 and CDR2 (germline): MGHRA, YSYEKL. The germline V and J ends were trimmed by 0 bases and 0 bases, with 8 bases remaining between them. For the CDR3, the DNA is TGCGCCAGCAGCCAAGAAAGGGGAACTAACTATGGCTACACCTTC. It yields the protein CASSQERGTNYGYTF.

This sequence joins TRBV4-1 and TRBJ1-1; D is undetermined. Germline V gene sequence: CDR1 MGHRA, CDR2 YSYEKL. The ends were cut back, 1 base at V and 6 bases at J, with 9 bases in the middle. The CDR3 is 13 amino acids. DNA for the CDR3: TGCGCCAGCAGCCAAGTTGGCTTCCCTGAAGCTTTCTTT. Its translation is CASSQVGFPEAFF.

This clone has only one observation. The chain has TRBV2 and TRBJ2-4; 7 bases agree with TRBD2. Trimming cost V 3 bases and J 6 bases; bases outside gene matches: 5. Germline V gene lookup returns CDR1 SNHLY and CDR2 FYNNEI. The CDR3 length is 14 residues. This CDR3 reads CASSDDSGVNIQYF. CDR3 nucleotide sequence: TGTGCCAGCAGTGATGACAGCGGGGTAAACATTCAGTACTTC.

This chain uses TRBV27 with TRBJ2-3; 8 nucleotides match TRBD2. With V trimmed by 3 bases and J by 10 bases, 6 bases remained unmatched. Germline V gene lookup returns CDR1 MNHEY and CDR2 SMNVEV (reference sequence). The CDR3 extends over 13 amino acids. The CDR3 spells CASSFWAGGSQYF. Written as DNA, the CDR3 is TGTGCCAGCAGTTTTTGGGCGGGGGGTTCGCAGTATTTT.

V usage is TRBV7-2 and J usage is TRBJ1-3, with D perhaps TRBD1 (5 bases). Looked up from germline, CDR1 is SGHTA and CDR2 is FQGNSA. This CDR3 is built from 15 residues. The V and J ends lost 5 bases and 4 bases respectively, with 15 bases between them. The CDR3 bases are TGTGCCAGCAGCACGGGAGGGGAGCGGGGAAACACCATATATTTT. Translating it yields CASSTGGERGNTIYF.

The chain carries TRBV4-1 and TRBJ2-7; 7 positions agree with TRBD1. The V and J ends lost 1 base and 5 bases, in that order; junction bases with no gene match: 5. This CDR3 region has 14 residues. The germline gives CDR1 MGHRA, CDR2 YSYEKL. As DNA, the CDR3 is TGCGCCAGCAGCCAAGGACAGGGAGTCCACGAGCAGTACTTC. Encoded protein: CASSQGQGVHEQYF.

V usage is TRBV5-5 and J usage is TRBJ2-7; 10 nucleotides match TRBD1. The junction had 3 bases not matched to a gene; V was cut back by 4 bases and J by 2 bases. CDR3 length: 14 residues. Per the germline V gene, CDR1 is SGHKS and CDR2 is YYEKEE (reference sequence). CDR3 DNA: TGTGCCAGCAGCATCGGACAGGGGGCCTACGAGCAGTACTTC. It encodes CASSIGQGAYEQYF. Full variable domain (outside the CDR3, taken from reference TRBV5-5 and TRBJ2-7): DAGVTQSPTHLIKTRGQQVTLRCSPISGHKSVSWYQQVLGQGPQFIFQYYEKEERGRGNFPDRFSARQFPNYSSELNVNALLLGDSALYLCASSIGQGAYEQYFGPGTRLTVT.

The rearrangement uses TRBV18 and TRBJ2-1; D is possibly TRBD1 or TRBD2 (5 bases each). CDR3 length: 13 residues. V was pared by 11 bases and J by 7 bases, with 18 bases between. Germline CDR1 KGHSH, CDR2 LQKENI. CDR3 in DNA: TGTGCCGCCGGGACCGGCCTGTGGAATGAGCAGTTCTTC. It yields the protein CAAGTGLWNEQFF.

The rearrangement joins TRBV27 to TRBJ2-3, with 9 bases aligning to TRBD2. This CDR3 region has 18 residues. Germline CDR1 reads MNHEY; CDR2 reads SMNVEV (reference sequence). Trimming removed 2 bases from V and 4 bases from J; junction bases left unmatched: 13. The CDR3 spells CASSLVGGGALVSDTQYF. CDR3 DNA sequence: TGTGCCAGCAGTTTAGTGGGCGGGGGGGCTTTAGTTTCAGATACGCAGTATTTT.

The chain has TRBV4-2 and TRBJ2-2; D is possibly TRBD2 (5 bases). V was shortened by 1 base and J by 4 bases, with 10 bases between the two germline ends. This CDR3 spans 15 amino acids. CDR1 is LGHNA and CDR2 is YNFKEQ in the germline V gene. The CDR3 sequence: CASSQVIAGTGELFF. The DNA for the CDR3 is TGTGCCAGCAGCCAAGTTATCGCGGGCACCGGGGAGCTGTTTTTT.

The V gene is TRBV12-3 or TRBV12-4, the J gene TRBJ1-4; D call uncertain. CDR3 size: 13 residues. V was clipped by 3 bases and J by 5 bases, with 7 bases between them. Here the CDR3 reads CASSLASNEKLFF. The DNA for the CDR3 is TGTGCCAGCAGTTTGGCCAGCAATGAAAAACTGTTTTTT.

In this sample, this clone turned up once. The rearrangement uses TRBV3-1 (or the pseudogene TRBV3-2) and TRBJ2-7; D not certain. Germline loops: CDR1 LGHDT, CDR2 YNNKEL (reference sequence). V was trimmed by 5 bases and J by 0 bases, leaving 8 bases between them. This CDR3 region has 13 residues. The CDR3 spells CASSYWDSYEQYF. The DNA for the CDR3 is TGTGCCAGCAGCTACTGGGACTCCTACGAGCAGTACTTC.

The rearrangement uses TRBV7-8 and TRBJ2-7; D gene uncertain. Trimming left V 1 base short and J 4 bases short, with 5 bases between. From germline, CDR1 is SGHVS and CDR2 FQNEAQ. This CDR3 comprises 12 residues. CDR3 sequence reads: CASSLVRYEQYF. For the CDR3, the DNA is TGTGCCAGCAGCTTAGTACGGTACGAGCAGTACTTC.

The chain is built from TRBV7-8 and TRBJ2-7; TRBD2 agrees at 7 bases. The CDR3 covers 14 residues. Looked up from germline, CDR1 is SGHVS and CDR2 is FQNEAQ. V lost 1 base and J lost 7; bases outside the gene matches: 7. The CDR3: CASSLEGWGGEQYF. Written as DNA, the CDR3 is TGTGCCAGCAGCTTAGAGGGGTGGGGAGGGGAGCAGTACTTC.

The chain carries TRBV6-2 or TRBV6-3 and TRBJ1-2; D is unresolved. The germline V gene has CDR1 MNHEY and CDR2 SVGEGT. The V end was cut by 2 bases, the J end by 7 bases, with 14 bases between. The CDR3 loop spans 14 amino acids. The chain's CDR3 is CASSYGNIYGGYTF. The CDR3 coding sequence is TGTGCCAGCAGTTACGGGAACATCTATGGTGGCTACACCTTC.

V is TRBV7-2 and J is TRBJ1-1, with TRBD1 as a possible D gene (5 bases). The V end lost 2 bases, the J end lost 5 bases, and 9 bases lay between the germline ends. Germline lookup yields CDR1 SGHTA and CDR2 FQGNSA. This CDR3 contains 13 residues. The CDR3 DNA reads as TGTGCCAGCAGCTTAAAGGGGCGGACTGAAGCTTTCTTT. It yields the protein CASSLKGRTEAFF.

Only a few counts were recorded for this clone. The chain is built from TRBV7-2 and TRBJ1-5; no clear D gene. This CDR3 has 13 amino acids. Trimming took 2 bases from V and 3 from J, leaving 5 bases between them. Germline V gives CDR1 SGHTA, CDR2 FQGNSA. The chain's CDR3 is CASSLRVNQPQHF. As DNA, the CDR3 is TGTGCCAGCAGCTTAAGGGTCAATCAGCCCCAGCATTTT.

The chain is built from TRBV5-4 and TRBJ1-4, with D possibly matching TRBD1 (5 bases). This CDR3 region has 13 residues. V was clipped by 0 bases and J by 8 bases, with 8 bases between them. Germline-derived CDR1 and CDR2 are SGHNT and YYREEE (reference sequence). This CDR3 reads CASSLAGEEKLFF. For the CDR3, the DNA is TGTGCCAGCAGCTTGGCGGGGGAAGAAAAACTGTTTTTT.

J is TRBJ1-2 and V is TRBV7-9; 8 bases align to TRBD1. J was trimmed by 3 bases and V by 4 bases; bases with no gene match: 7. The germline V gene encodes CDR1 SEHNR and CDR2 FQNEAQ (reference sequence). This CDR3 contains 15 residues. CDR3 amino acids: CASSSWTGMDYGYTF. In DNA, the CDR3 is TGTGCCAGCAGCTCCTGGACAGGGATGGACTATGGCTACACCTTC.

This clone was observed a few times. The chain couples TRBV7-8 to TRBJ1-3; possibly TRBD1 for D (6 bases). The germline V and J ends were trimmed by 4 bases and 7 bases, with 23 bases remaining between them. This CDR3 contains 17 residues. Germline-derived CDR1 and CDR2 are SGHVS and FQNEAQ. The CDR3 protein is CASSSLSGTLVANTIYF. The CDR3 DNA sequence: TGTGCCAGCAGCTCCTTAAGCGGGACACTGGTCGCGAACACCATATATTTT.